This entry lists 23 T cell receptor beta chains sequenced from one sample in a study of OX40 agonist ivuxolimab in advanced cancers. The library was prepared using the immunoSEQ multiplex PCR assay. TCRdb's version of the immuneACCESS table is confined to in-frame rearrangements and falls short of the full clone set. An unresolved V gene accounts for under half of the shortfall where checked; the remainder is of unknown origin. This sample holds over 95,000 clones; about 91% were observed only once. The ten largest clonotypes hold about 0.31% of the sample. Material: CD4+ or CD8+ T cells sorted from blood, obtained in a trial of the OX40 agonist ivuxolimab. The receptors shown here come from an adult with an advanced solid tumor such as melanoma, head and neck, liver or kidney cancer.

The chain joins TRBV6-1 to TRBJ2-3; no definite D call. V was shortened by 2 bases and J by 5 bases, with 8 bases between the two germline ends. The CDR3 totals 13 residues. The germline V gene has CDR1 MNHNS and CDR2 SASEGT. CDR3 in DNA: TGTGCCAGCAGTGAACCGCCTAAAGATACGCAGTATTTT. Its translation is CASSEPPKDTQYF.

As regards this clone: The identical CDR3 is also encoded by other nucleotide sequences in the sample. V gene TRBV5-4 combines with J gene TRBJ2-5; unclear D gene. The germline V gene has CDR1 SGHNT and CDR2 YYREEE (reference sequence). Trimming took 2 bases from V and 1 from J, leaving 9 bases between them. The CDR3 length is 14 residues. The CDR3 spells CASSLGASQETQYF. The CDR3 DNA follows: TGTGCCAGCAGCTTAGGTGCCTCCCAAGAGACCCAGTACTTC.

This chain links TRBV30 with TRBJ2-5; tentatively, D is TRBD2 (5 bases). Germline V gene lookup returns CDR1 GTSNPN and CDR2 SVGIG (reference sequence). The CDR3 consists of 14 residues. Deletions cut 2 bases from V and 4 bases from J, with 14 bases between. CDR3 protein: CAWSYGLAGETQYF. CDR3 coding DNA: TGTGCCTGGAGTTACGGCCTGGCGGGAGAGACCCAGTACTTC. Together with reference TRBV30 and TRBJ2-5, the CDR3 gives the full variable domain: SQTIHQWPATLVQPVGSPLSLECTVEGTSNPNLYWYRQAAGRGLQLLFYSVGIGQISSEVPQNLSASRPQDRQFILSSKKLLLSDSGFYLCAWSYGLAGETQYFGPGTRLLVL.

CDR3 in amino acids: CASSPEAVSSYNEQFF. In DNA form, the CDR3 reads TGTGCCAGCAGCCCAGAAGCGGTCAGCTCCTACAATGAGCAGTTCTTC. The rearrangement uses TRBV7-8 and TRBJ2-1; D possibly corresponds to TRBD2 (5 bases). The CDR3 contains 16 residues. V was trimmed by 5 bases and J by 0 bases, leaving 14 bases between them. CDR1 and CDR2 (germline): SGHVS, FQNEAQ.

The J gene is TRBJ2-1, the V gene TRBV11-2; D gene unclear. Germline V lookup: CDR1 SGHAT, CDR2 FQNNGV. The CDR3 loop spans 19 amino acids. The germline V and J ends were trimmed by 4 bases and 3 bases, with 25 bases remaining between them. CDR3 sequence (DNA): TGTGCCAGCAGCTCCCGCGACGGCGGACGGGCCCATAGCTACAATGAGCAGTTCTTC. This translates into CASSSRDGGRAHSYNEQFF.

V usage is TRBV9 and J usage is TRBJ2-3, with D uncertain. The CDR3 sequence is 13 residues long. Trimming left V 0 bases short and J 8 bases short, with 10 bases between. Per germline, CDR1 SGDLS and CDR2 YYNGEE. The CDR3 DNA reads TGTGCCAGCAGCGTAGACAGTAGTGGTACGCAGTATTTT. Residues: CASSVDSSGTQYF.

This rearrangement joins TRBV19 to TRBJ2-5; D might be TRBD1 or TRBD2, each matching 6 bases. The CDR3 extends over 18 amino acids. Deletions cut 6 bases from V and 1 base from J, with 24 bases between. The germline CDR1 and CDR2 sequences are LNHDA and SQIVND (reference sequence). The CDR3 spells CASRGSSGSGGGQETQYF. CDR3 bases: TGTGCCAGTAGAGGTTCTTCCGGGTCCGGAGGGGGCCAAGAGACCCAGTACTTC.

The chain employs TRBV2 and TRBJ2-5; D is possibly TRBD2 (7 bases). CDR3 length: 15 residues. V was clipped by 6 bases and J by 5 bases, with 19 bases between them. Germline values: CDR1 SNHLY, CDR2 FYNNEI. The CDR3 nucleotides are TGTGCCAGCAGCGAGGGGGGGGCTAATCGGGAGACCCAGTACTTC. It codes for CASSEGGANRETQYF. Full variable domain (outside the CDR3, taken from reference TRBV2 and TRBJ2-5): EPEVTQTPSHQVTQMGQEVILRCVPISNHLYFYWYRQILGQKVEFLVSFYNNEISEKSEIFDDQFSVERPDGSNFTLKIRSTKLEDSAMYFCASSEGGANRETQYFGPGTRLLVL.

The CDR3 sequence: CASSLPPGDTQYF. In DNA form, the CDR3 reads TGTGCCAGCAGCTTGCCCCCAGGTGATACGCAGTATTTT. The gene calls are TRBV7-9 and TRBJ2-3; no clear D. This CDR3 has 13 residues. V shed 3 bases and J shed 6 bases, with 10 bases lying between them. Looked up from germline, CDR1 is SEHNR and CDR2 is FQNEAQ (reference sequence).

CDR3 loop: CASSPPGGQGYNEQFF. The CDR3 DNA reads TGTGCCAGCTCACCACCGGGTGGGCAGGGTTACAATGAGCAGTTCTTC. This chain connects TRBV18 to TRBJ2-1, with TRBD1 as a possible D gene (5 bases). Germline V gives CDR1 KGHSH, CDR2 LQKENI. The V end lost 0 bases, the J end lost 4 bases, and 13 bases lay between the germline ends. There are 16 residues in the CDR3.

The J gene is TRBJ2-2, the V gene TRBV7-9; 8 bases align to TRBD2. The CDR3 runs to 15 residues. V shed 2 bases and J 3 bases; nucleotides not matched to a gene: 2. Germline values: CDR1 SEHNR, CDR2 FQNEAQ (reference sequence). The DNA for the CDR3 is TGTGCCAGCAGCTTATCGGGGGGGTACACCGGGGAGCTGTTTTTT. Its protein is CASSLSGGYTGELFF.

V is TRBV5-6 and J is TRBJ1-5; D is unclear. CDR1 and CDR2 from the germline V gene are SGHDT and YYEEEE. With 0 bases removed from V and 4 bases from J, the gap between germline ends came to 5 bases. The CDR3 has 13 amino acids. CDR3 sequence: CASSLGPNQPQHF. CDR3 nucleotides: TGTGCCAGCAGCTTGGGCCCAAATCAGCCCCAGCATTTT.

The chain combines TRBV28 with TRBJ1-1; TRBD1 matches 7 bases. Germline CDR1 MDHEN, CDR2 SYDVKM. V gave up 6 bases and J gave up 4 bases; unmatched junction bases: 5. The CDR3 length is 13 residues. CDR3 in amino acids: CASSNDRVTEAFF. CDR3 nucleotides: TGTGCCAGCAGCAACGACAGGGTCACTGAAGCTTTCTTT.

The CDR3: CASSLGRLGADTQYF. DNA of the CDR3: TGTGCCAGCAGTTTGGGCCGGCTAGGTGCAGATACGCAGTATTTT. This chain joins TRBV28 and TRBJ2-3; D ambiguous. The V end lost 3 bases, the J end lost 4 bases, and 14 bases lay between the germline ends. This CDR3 is built from 15 residues. CDR1 MDHEN and CDR2 SYDVKM come from the germline V gene.

The rearrangement joins TRBV7-8 to TRBJ2-5, with TRBD1 as a possible D gene (6 bases). This CDR3 is 13 amino acids long. V lost 4 bases, J lost 5 bases, and 11 bases lay in between. The germline gives CDR1 SGHVS, CDR2 FQNEAQ. CDR3 residues: CASSYGQFETQYF. The DNA for the CDR3 is TGTGCCAGCAGCTATGGACAGTTTGAGACCCAGTACTTC.

This sequence joins TRBV2 and TRBJ2-3; 9 nucleotides agree with TRBD2. Per the germline V gene, CDR1 is SNHLY and CDR2 is FYNNEI. The V and J ends lost 8 bases and 6 bases, in that order; junction bases with no gene match: 18. CDR3 length: 17 residues. DNA of the CDR3: TGTGCCAGCCCCCCGGGGAGACTAGCGGACTCGGTCGATACGCAGTATTTT. It is translated as CASPPGRLADSVDTQYF.

This clone appeared once. The J gene is TRBJ2-2, the V gene TRBV28; D could derive from TRBD1 or TRBD2 (5 bases each). Germline values: CDR1 MDHEN, CDR2 SYDVKM. The CDR3 has 14 residues. Trimming took off 6 bases at V and 5 bases at J, with 13 bases between the two ends. The CDR3: CASRTGAPTGELFF. The CDR3 DNA sequence: TGTGCCAGCAGAACCGGGGCGCCGACCGGGGAGCTGTTTTTT.

V gene TRBV9 combines with J gene TRBJ2-1, with D hard to call. V lost 8 bases, J lost 4 bases, and 22 bases lay in between. The CDR3 covers 16 residues. The germline CDR1 and CDR2 sequences are SGDLS and YYNGEE. The CDR3 spells CARDMVEKIPYNEQFF. The CDR3 DNA is TGTGCCAGGGATATGGTGGAAAAAATTCCATACAATGAGCAGTTCTTC.

The chain links TRBV4-1 to TRBJ2-7; 7 bases match TRBD2. CDR1 is MGHRA, CDR2 YSYEKL, per germline. The CDR3 is 16 residues long. With V trimmed by 0 bases and J by 7 bases, 12 bases remained unmatched. Here the CDR3 DNA reads TGCGCCAGCAGCCAAGATCGACTAGCAGAAATAGGGGAGCAGTACTTC. The encoded protein is CASSQDRLAEIGEQYF.

The CDR3 protein is CASRRSSGNTIYF. CDR3 DNA: TGTGCCAGCAGGAGGAGCTCTGGAAACACCATATATTTT. This sequence joins TRBV28 and TRBJ1-3; D is ambiguous. CDR3 length: 13 residues. CDR1 and CDR2 (germline): MDHEN, SYDVKM. V gave up 6 bases and J gave up 0 bases, with 6 bases separating them. Full variable domain (outside the CDR3, taken from reference TRBV28 and TRBJ1-3): DVKVTQSSRYLVKRTGEKVFLECVQDMDHENMFWYRQDPGLGLRLIYFSYDVKMKEKGDIPEGYSVSREKKERFSLILESASTNQTSMYLCASRRSSGNTIYFGEGSWLTVV.

The chain links TRBV11-2 to TRBJ2-5; D gene unclear. The V gene's germline CDR1 is SGHAT and CDR2 FQNNGV. This CDR3 spans 13 amino acids. The ends were cut back, 5 bases at V and 4 bases at J, with 11 bases in the middle. The CDR3 DNA reads TGTGCCAGCAGCCCCCGAGGCAGAGAGACCCAGTACTTC. It specifies CASSPRGRETQYF.

The chain has TRBV4-1 and TRBJ1-6, with TRBD1 matching 9 bases. The CDR3 spans 15 residues. Per germline, CDR1 MGHRA and CDR2 YSYEKL. V gave up 2 bases and J gave up 10 bases; unmatched junction bases: 6. The CDR3 sequence is CASSQKDRGESPLHF. CDR3 nucleotides: TGCGCCAGCAGCCAAAAAGACAGGGGGGAATCACCCCTCCACTTT.

This chain connects TRBV18 to TRBJ2-7; 9 positions match TRBD2. The germline CDR1 and CDR2 sequences are KGHSH and LQKENI. V lost 5 bases to trimming and J lost 0 bases; unmatched junction nucleotides: 5. The CDR3 length is 15 residues. The CDR3 sequence is CASSAEAGGSYEQYF. DNA for the CDR3: TGTGCCAGCTCAGCCGAAGCGGGAGGCTCCTACGAGCAGTACTTC.